This T cell receptor beta chain was documented in a study of radiation and T cells in renal cell carcinoma. Sample time point: blood 4 weeks post-SBRT, at nephrectomy. Treatment denoted: 15 Gy SBRT to primary tumor, nephrectomy 4 weeks later. Nephrectomy followed 15 Gy stereotactic body radiation by 4 weeks. This clone is a singleton in its sample. Produced via immunoSEQ multiplex PCR; TCRdb's table is partial and in-frame only. Of around 170,000 clones in the sample, around 90% were seen once. Per the germline V gene, CDR1 is MGHDK and CDR2 is SYGVNS. The CDR3 has 16 amino acids. The J segment lost 5 bases and the V segment lost 2 bases, leaving 8 bases of the junction unmatched.

The TCR originated in a woman between 45 and 65 years old with renal cell carcinoma. The chain couples TRBV25-1 to TRBJ1-2, with 10 positions matching TRBD1. Sample: blood, taken from a patient whose treatment included radiotherapy and nephrectomy. For the CDR3, the DNA is TGTGCCAGCAGTGAAAGTCTGGGACAGGGGAGTTATGGCTACACCTTC. It is translated as CASSESLGQGSYGYTF.